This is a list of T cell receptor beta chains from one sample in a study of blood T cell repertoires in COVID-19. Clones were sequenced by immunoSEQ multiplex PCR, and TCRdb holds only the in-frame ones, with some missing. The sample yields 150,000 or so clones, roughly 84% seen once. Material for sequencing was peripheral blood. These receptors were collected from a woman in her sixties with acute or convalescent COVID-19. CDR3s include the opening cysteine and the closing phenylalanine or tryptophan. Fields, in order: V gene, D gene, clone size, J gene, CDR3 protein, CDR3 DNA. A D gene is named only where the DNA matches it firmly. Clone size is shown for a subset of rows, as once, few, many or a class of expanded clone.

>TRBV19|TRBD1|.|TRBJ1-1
CASSNRRLGGGQGNTEAFF
TGTGCCAGTAGTAACCGGCGGTTAGGTGGAGGACAGGGAAACACTGAAGCTTTCTTT
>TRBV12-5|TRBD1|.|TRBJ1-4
CASGLGSTGTGSIEKLFF
TGTGCTAGTGGTTTGGGCTCAACCGGGACAGGTAGTATTGAAAAACTGTTTTTT
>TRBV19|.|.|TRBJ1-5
CASLGQFNQPQHF
TGTGCCAGCCTTGGACAGTTCAATCAGCCCCAGCATTTT
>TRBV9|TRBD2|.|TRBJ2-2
CASSVGASGAAGELFF
TGTGCCAGCAGCGTAGGGGCTAGCGGGGCAGCGGGGGAGCTGTTTTTT
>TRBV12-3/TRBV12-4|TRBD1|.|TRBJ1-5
CASSLQGNQPQHF
TGTGCCAGCAGCTTACAGGGGAACCAGCCCCAGCATTTT
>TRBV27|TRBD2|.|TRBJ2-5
CASRKRGGEETQYF
TGTGCCAGCAGGAAGCGGGGGGGAGAAGAGACCCAGTACTTC
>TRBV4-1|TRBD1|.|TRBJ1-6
CASSQEDRDNSPLHF
TGCGCCAGCAGCCAAGAGGACAGGGACAATTCACCCCTCCACTTT
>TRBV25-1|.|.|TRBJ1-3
CASSGPRVSSGNTIYF
TGTGCCAGCAGTGGGCCCAGGGTAAGCTCTGGAAACACCATATATTTT
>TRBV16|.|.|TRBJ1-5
CASSQFSSNQPQHF
TGTGCCAGCAGCCAATTTAGTAGCAATCAGCCCCAGCATTTT
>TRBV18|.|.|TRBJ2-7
CASSPPGSSYEQYF
TGTGCCAGCTCACCACCGGGGAGCTCCTACGAGCAGTACTTC
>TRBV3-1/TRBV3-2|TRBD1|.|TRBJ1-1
CASSPLGQGIEAFF
TGTGCCAGCAGCCCCCTTGGACAGGGGATTGAAGCTTTCTTT
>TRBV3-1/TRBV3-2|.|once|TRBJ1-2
CASSQRQAGGGYTF
TGTGCCAGCAGCCAAAGACAGGCGGGGGGTGGCTACACCTTC
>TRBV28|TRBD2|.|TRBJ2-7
CASKEAGGHEQYF
TGTGCCAGCAAGGAGGCGGGGGGCCACGAGCAGTACTTC
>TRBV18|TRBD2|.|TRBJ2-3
CASSPGGGAKDTQYF
TGTGCCAGCTCACCAGGCGGGGGGGCGAAAGATACGCAGTATTTT
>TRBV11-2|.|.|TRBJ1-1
CASSWATGTNTEAFF
TGTGCCAGCAGTTGGGCCACAGGGACCAACACTGAAGCTTTCTTT
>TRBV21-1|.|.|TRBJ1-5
CASSPSQSSNQPQHF
TGTGCCAGCAGCCCTAGTCAGAGTAGCAATCAGCCCCAGCATTTT
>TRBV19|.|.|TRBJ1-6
CASSAYREVAALHF
TGTGCCAGTAGTGCCTACAGGGAAGTGGCCGCCCTCCACTTT
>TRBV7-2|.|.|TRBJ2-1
CASSPVRGPYNEQFF
TGTGCCAGCAGCCCCGTTCGGGGTCCTTACAATGAGCAGTTCTTC
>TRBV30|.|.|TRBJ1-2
CAWSVPGGGNYGYTF
TGTGCCTGGAGTGTACCGGGGGGCGGTAACTATGGCTACACCTTC
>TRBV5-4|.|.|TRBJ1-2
CASSRETEGPGSYGYTF
TGTGCCAGCAGCAGGGAAACAGAGGGCCCGGGGTCCTATGGCTACACCTTC
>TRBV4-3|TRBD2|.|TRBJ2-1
CASSQLGLAGAGGEQFF
TGCGCCAGCAGCCAGCTGGGACTAGCGGGGGCCGGGGGTGAGCAGTTCTTC
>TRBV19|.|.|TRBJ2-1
CASSHNVLIANEQFF
TGTGCCAGTAGCCACAATGTCTTAATCGCAAATGAGCAGTTCTTC
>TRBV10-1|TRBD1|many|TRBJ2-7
CASSRDRRPYEQYF
TGCGCCAGCAGTCGGGACAGAAGACCCTACGAGCAGTACTTC
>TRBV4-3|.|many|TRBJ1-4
CASSQEGAHNEKLFF
TGCGCCAGCAGCCAAGAAGGGGCCCATAATGAAAAACTGTTTTTT
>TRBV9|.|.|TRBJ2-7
CASSPRDSGAYEQYF
TGTGCCAGCAGCCCGCGGGACAGCGGCGCCTACGAGCAGTACTTC
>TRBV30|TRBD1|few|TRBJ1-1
CAWARQGENTEAFF
TGTGCCTGGGCGAGACAGGGAGAGAACACTGAAGCTTTCTTT
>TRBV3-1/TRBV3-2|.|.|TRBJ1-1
CASSQIMNTEAFF
TGTGCCAGCAGTCAAATCATGAACACTGAAGCTTTCTTT
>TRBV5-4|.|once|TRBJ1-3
CASSAGTPGNTIYF
TGTGCCAGCAGCGCCGGGACTCCTGGAAACACCATATATTTT
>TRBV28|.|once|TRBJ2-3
CASSLSGRGTDTQYF
TGTGCCAGCAGTTTGAGTGGCAGGGGTACAGATACGCAGTATTTT
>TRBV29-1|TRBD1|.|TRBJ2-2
CSVRTGTGGTGELFF
TGCAGCGTTCGAACCGGGACAGGGGGAACCGGGGAGCTGTTTTTT
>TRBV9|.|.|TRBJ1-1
CASSAGRGNTEAFF
TGTGCCAGCAGCGCCGGGCGGGGGAACACTGAAGCTTTCTTT
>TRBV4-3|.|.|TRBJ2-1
CASSQGQGLNEQFF
TGCGCCAGCAGCCAAGGGCAGGGATTGAATGAGCAGTTCTTC
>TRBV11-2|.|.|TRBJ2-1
CASSLLSNEQFF
TGTGCCAGCAGCTTATTGTCGAATGAGCAGTTCTTC
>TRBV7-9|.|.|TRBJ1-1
CASSETLNTEAFF
TGTGCCAGCAGCGAGACTTTGAACACTGAAGCTTTCTTT
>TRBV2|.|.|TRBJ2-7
CASTQSYEQYF
TGTGCCAGCACCCAGTCCTACGAGCAGTACTTC
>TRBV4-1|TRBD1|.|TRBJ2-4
CASSPRDRGPGDIQYF
TGCGCCAGCAGCCCCCGGGACAGGGGGCCGGGGGACATTCAGTACTTC
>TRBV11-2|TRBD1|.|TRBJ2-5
CASSFGTGQETQYF
TGTGCCAGCAGCTTTGGGACAGGGCAAGAGACCCAGTACTTC
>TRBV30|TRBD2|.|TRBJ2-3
CAWSVPASGTSTDTQYF
TGTGCCTGGAGTGTCCCGGCTAGCGGAACTAGCACAGATACGCAGTATTTT
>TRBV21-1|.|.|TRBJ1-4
CASSLRGDTFNEKLFF
TGTGCCAGCAGCCTACGAGGGGACACATTTAATGAAAAACTGTTTTTT
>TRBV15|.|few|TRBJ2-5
CATSRSSNLGTILRETQYF
TGTGCCACCAGCAGAAGTTCAAACCTGGGGACAATATTGCGGGAGACCCAGTACTTC
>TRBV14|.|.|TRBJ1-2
CASSPGVYGYTF
TGTGCCAGCAGCCCAGGGGTCTATGGCTACACCTTC
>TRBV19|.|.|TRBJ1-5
CASKGMAGYNQPQHF
TGTGCCAGTAAGGGAATGGCAGGGTATAATCAGCCCCAGCATTTT
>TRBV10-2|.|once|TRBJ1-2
CASSESVGSYGYTF
TGCGCCAGCAGTGAGTCGGTGGGCAGCTATGGCTACACCTTC
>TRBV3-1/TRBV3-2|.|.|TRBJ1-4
CASKRSLNEKLFF
TGTGCCAGCAAGCGCAGCCTGAATGAAAAACTGTTTTTT
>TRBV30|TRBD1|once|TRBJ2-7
CAWTRDSFLGQYF
TGTGCCTGGACCCGGGACAGCTTCCTTGGGCAGTACTTC
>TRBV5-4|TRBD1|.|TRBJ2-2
CASSLRGPGGELFF
TGTGCCAGCAGCTTGAGGGGGCCGGGCGGGGAGCTGTTTTTT
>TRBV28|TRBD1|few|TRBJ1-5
CASSFGQGFQPQHF
TGTGCCAGCAGTTTTGGACAGGGATTTCAGCCCCAGCATTTT
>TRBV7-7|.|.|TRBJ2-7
CASSSDISYEQYF
TGTGCTAGCAGCTCGGACATCTCCTACGAGCAGTACTTC
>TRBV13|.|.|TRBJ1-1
CASRNGGFKNTEAFF
TGTGCCAGCCGAAACGGGGGATTTAAGAACACTGAAGCTTTCTTT
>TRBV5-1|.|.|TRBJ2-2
CASSLAVRQATGTGELFF
TGCGCCAGCAGCTTGGCAGTTCGGCAGGCGACAGGAACCGGGGAGCTGTTTTTT
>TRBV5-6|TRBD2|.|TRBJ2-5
CASSLAFLAGEGETQYF
TGTGCCAGCAGCTTGGCCTTCCTAGCGGGGGAGGGAGAGACCCAGTACTTC
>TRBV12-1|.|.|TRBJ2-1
CASSFVKTSGGCNEQFF
TGTGCCAGCAGCTTTGTAAAGACTAGCGGGGGGTGCAATGAGCAGTTCTTC
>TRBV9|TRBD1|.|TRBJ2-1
CASSETSGTGANEQFF
TGTGCCAGCAGCGAGACCTCCGGGACAGGGGCCAATGAGCAGTTCTTC
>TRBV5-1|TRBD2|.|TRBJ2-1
CASSSVPGLAGWEQFF
TGCGCCAGCAGCAGCGTACCGGGACTAGCCGGGTGGGAGCAGTTCTTC
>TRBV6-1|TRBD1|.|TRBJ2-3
CASSDRDRGNTDTQYF
TGTGCCAGCAGTGACCGGGACAGGGGGAACACAGATACGCAGTATTTT